The 17 T cell receptor beta chains below were found in one sample sequenced in a study of spatial heterogeneity in lung cancer. The study, taken as a whole, reports: Intratumoral expanded alpha and beta TCR counts were found to track tumor mutation counts.

Their antigens remain unidentified. The time point here: sample taken at primary tumor resection. TCRdb fed the 5' RACE reads into MiXCR, producing one record per CDR3 protein. The sample has roughly 10,000 distinct CDR3 sequences, roughly 12% seen once. The source material was lung tumor tissue, sampled at surgery. Receptors were obtained from a male donor with early-stage non-small cell lung cancer.

This clonotype was seen ten or more times. CDR3 bases: TGTGCCAGCAGCCCGCTCTCGGGGGCTCTTGGAAACACCATATATTTT. Protein product: CASSPLSGALGNTIYF. This rearrangement joins TRBV3-1 to TRBJ1-3; D perhaps matches TRBD1 (6 bases). Trimming cost V 4 bases and J 3 bases, with 16 bases left between them. Germline V CDR1 and CDR2: LGHDT, YNNKEL (reference sequence). The CDR3 contains 16 residues.

This clonotype is labeled medium-sized. The genes are TRBV29-1 and TRBJ1-2, with no clear D. The V end lost 3 bases, the J end lost 4 bases, and 9 bases lay between the germline ends. CDR1 is SQVTM and CDR2 is ANQGSEA in the germline V gene. The CDR3 has 12 residues. The CDR3 is CSVESSLYGYTF. In nucleotides, the CDR3 is TGCAGCGTTGAGAGCAGCCTCTATGGCTACACCTTC.

This clonotype was recorded many times. The chain joins TRBV2 to TRBJ2-7, with 10 bases fitting TRBD2. The trim removed 8 bases at V and 9 bases at J, leaving 13 bases unmatched. This CDR3 has 14 amino acids. CDR1 is SNHLY and CDR2 is FYNNEI in the germline V gene. The CDR3 DNA reads as TGTGCCAGCGAATTCGGGACTAGCGCCCCCGGGCAGTACGTC. As protein: CASEFGTSAPGQYV.

This clonotype is categorized as medium-sized. J is TRBJ2-5 and V is TRBV5-4; D could derive from TRBD1 or TRBD2 (6 bases each). The CDR3 extends over 13 amino acids. Deletions cut 4 bases from V and 5 bases from J, with 12 bases between. Germline V gives CDR1 SGHNT, CDR2 YYREEE (reference sequence). This CDR3 is CASSPTGAETQYF. CDR3 nucleotides: TGTGCCAGCAGCCCCACGGGGGCGGAGACCCAGTACTTC.

This clonotype was counted ten times or more. This sequence joins TRBV18 and TRBJ1-2; perhaps TRBD1 as D (5 bases). Trimming removed 2 bases at V and 2 bases at J, with 12 bases between. The CDR3 runs to 15 residues. The germline gives CDR1 KGHSH, CDR2 LQKENI. The CDR3 bases are TGTGCCAGCTCACCAGTCGTCGACAGCAACTATGGCTACACCTTC. Translating gives CASSPVVDSNYGYTF.

This clonotype was recorded many times. This chain joins TRBV2 and TRBJ1-2; TRBD1 might be the D (5 bases). The CDR3 runs 12 residues. Trimming took off 5 bases at V and 3 bases at J, with 7 bases between the two ends. The germline V gene encodes CDR1 SNHLY and CDR2 FYNNEI. Here the CDR3 reads CASSSRDYGYTF. The DNA for the CDR3 is TGTGCCAGCAGTTCCAGGGACTATGGCTACACCTTC.

Sample share makes this clonotype medium-sized. The gene calls are TRBV10-3 and TRBJ2-7, with D maybe TRBD2 (6 bases). CDR1 and CDR2 from the germline V gene are ENHRY and SYGVKD. The length of the CDR3 is 15 residues. V was shortened by 8 bases and J by 3 bases, with 20 bases between the two germline ends. The CDR3 loop reads CAIGTPGTSSYEQYF. The CDR3 DNA reads TGTGCCATCGGCACTCCCGGGACTTCTAGCTACGAGCAGTACTTC.

In its sample, this clonotype is medium-sized (0.01 to 0.1%). The V gene is TRBV10-3, the J gene TRBJ1-5, with D maybe TRBD1 (6 bases). Germline assignment: CDR1 ENHRY and CDR2 SYGVKD. The length of the CDR3 is 13 residues. Trimming removed 6 bases at V and 5 bases at J, with 11 bases between. CDR3 in DNA: TGTGCCATCAGCCAGGACAGTTATCAGCCCCAGCATTTT. Translating gives CAISQDSYQPQHF.

This clonotype is medium-sized. The gene calls are TRBV12-3 or TRBV12-4 and TRBJ1-1; D may be TRBD1 (5 bases). With 10 bases removed from V and 9 bases from J, the gap between germline ends came to 21 bases. CDR3 length equals 13 residues. This chain's CDR3 is CATVGAGRGKAFF. The CDR3 nucleotides are TGTGCCACCGTAGGGGCAGGGAGAGGAAAAGCTTTCTTT.

This clonotype was recorded at least ten times. J is TRBJ2-1 and V is TRBV4-2; the D gene is possibly TRBD2 (5 bases). Trimming removed 3 bases from V and 0 bases from J, with 15 bases in between. CDR1 is LGHNA and CDR2 is YNFKEQ in the germline V gene. The CDR3 runs 17 residues. The CDR3 DNA follows: TGTGCCAGCAGCCACGAGGGTGGGAGTAGCTCCTACAATGAGCAGTTCTTC. Its protein is CASSHEGGSSSYNEQFF.

The chain carries TRBV28 and TRBJ1-5; D may be TRBD1 (5 bases). Trimming removed 5 bases from V and 0 bases from J, with 11 bases in between. In germline, CDR1 is MDHEN, CDR2 SYDVKM. The CDR3 runs to 15 residues. The DNA of the CDR3 is TGTGCCAGCAGTCCCCTGAGGGGTAGCAATCAGCCCCAGCATTTT. Encoded protein: CASSPLRGSNQPQHF. The full variable domain, in which reference TRBV28 and TRBJ1-5 provide the parts outside the CDR3, is DVKVTQSSRYLVKRTGEKVFLECVQDMDHENMFWYRQDPGLGLRLIYFSYDVKMKEKGDIPEGYSVSREKKERFSLILESASTNQTSMYLCASSPLRGSNQPQHFGDGTRLSIL.

This clonotype was detected many times. The chain links TRBV10-3 to TRBJ1-5, with TRBD1 identical over 10 bases. J was trimmed by 2 bases and V by 8 bases; bases with no gene match: 3. Germline CDR1 reads ENHRY; CDR2 reads SYGVKD. The CDR3 has 14 amino acids. CDR3 in DNA: TGTGCCATCGGGGGGACAGGGGGCAATCAGCCCCAGCATTTT. Its translation is CAIGGTGGNQPQHF.

There are many counts of this clonotype. The chain employs TRBV6-2 or TRBV6-3 and TRBJ2-1; no clear D. The V gene lost 2 bases and the J gene lost 0 bases, with 8 bases spanning the gap. The length of the CDR3 is 15 residues. Germline loops: CDR1 MNHEY, CDR2 SVGEGT. DNA for the CDR3: TGTGCCAGCAGTTACGTCCATAGCTCCTACAATGAGCAGTTCTTC. Translation: CASSYVHSSYNEQFF.

This clonotype was seen at least ten times. This sequence joins TRBV15 and TRBJ2-2; D is unclear. The V end lost 5 bases, the J end lost 0 bases, and 7 bases lay between the germline ends. Germline CDR1 is LNHNV and CDR2 is YYDKDF (reference sequence). The CDR3 covers 14 residues. The CDR3 loop is CATSFGSNTGELFF. The DNA of the CDR3 is TGTGCCACCAGCTTCGGATCGAACACCGGGGAGCTGTTTTTT.

This clonotype was detected ten times or more. The chain combines TRBV6-5 with TRBJ2-2; TRBD2 matches at 10 bases. V dropped 6 bases and J dropped 6; count of bases not matched to a gene: 10. Germline V gene sequence: CDR1 MNHEY, CDR2 SVGAGI. This CDR3 spans 16 amino acids. This CDR3 reads CASRRSSGSGAGELFF. CDR3 nucleotide sequence: TGTGCCAGCAGGAGATCTAGCGGGAGTGGGGCCGGGGAGCTGTTTTTT.

Many counts were recorded for this clonotype. This sequence joins TRBV7-9 and TRBJ2-7; D remains ambiguous. CDR3 length: 13 amino acids. Trimming took 1 base from V and 3 from J, leaving 7 bases between them. The germline V gene encodes CDR1 SEHNR and CDR2 FQNEAQ (reference sequence). Here the CDR3 DNA reads TGTGCCAGCAGCTTAGGGGCAGGCTACGAGCAGTACTTC. This sequence encodes CASSLGAGYEQYF.

The gene calls are TRBV5-1 and TRBJ1-5; possibly TRBD1 for D (5 bases). The germline V and J ends were trimmed by 4 bases and 0 bases, with 14 bases remaining between them. The CDR3 covers 16 residues. The germline V gene encodes CDR1 SGHRS and CDR2 YFSETQ. The CDR3 DNA is TGCGCCAGCAGCCCAGGCGGGGCCGATAGCAATCAGCCCCAGCATTTT. It is translated as CASSPGGADSNQPQHF.